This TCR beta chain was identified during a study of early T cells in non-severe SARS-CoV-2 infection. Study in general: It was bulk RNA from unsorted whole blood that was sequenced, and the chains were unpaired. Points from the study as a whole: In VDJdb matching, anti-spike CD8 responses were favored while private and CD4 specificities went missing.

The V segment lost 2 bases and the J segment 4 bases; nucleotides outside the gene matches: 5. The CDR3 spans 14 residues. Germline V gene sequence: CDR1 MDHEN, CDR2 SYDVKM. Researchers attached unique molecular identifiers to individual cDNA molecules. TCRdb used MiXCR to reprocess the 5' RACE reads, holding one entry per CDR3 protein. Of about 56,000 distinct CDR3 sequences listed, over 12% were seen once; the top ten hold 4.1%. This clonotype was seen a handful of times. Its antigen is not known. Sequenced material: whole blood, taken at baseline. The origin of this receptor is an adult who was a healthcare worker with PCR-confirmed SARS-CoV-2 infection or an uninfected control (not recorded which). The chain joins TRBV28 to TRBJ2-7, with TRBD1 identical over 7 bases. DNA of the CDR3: TGTGCCAGCAGTTTAGGTAACAGGGGTTACGAGCAGTACTTC. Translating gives CASSLGNRGYEQYF. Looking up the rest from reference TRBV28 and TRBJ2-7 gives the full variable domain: DVKVTQSSRYLVKRTGEKVFLECVQDMDHENMFWYRQDPGLGLRLIYFSYDVKMKEKGDIPEGYSVSREKKERFSLILESASTNQTSMYLCASSLGNRGYEQYFGPGTRLTVT.